These T cell receptor beta chains were read from a single sample in a study of CD8+ T cells in alopecia areata. Profiling relied on immunoSEQ multiplex PCR, and the TCRdb table lists in-frame clones only, not all of them. Altogether around 7,000 clones are present, roughly 66% being singletons, with the ten largest covering roughly a fifth. The sequenced sample was skin, obtained at week 0. The source is a human donor with alopecia areata. CDR3s include the opening cysteine and the closing phenylalanine or tryptophan. Fields, in order: J gene, V gene, CDR3 protein.

j_call: TRBJ1-5; v_call: TRBV6-6; cdr3_aa: CASSYPVQGGNQPQHF
j_call: TRBJ2-1; v_call: TRBV9; cdr3_aa: CASSHLGLAGGNEQFF
j_call: TRBJ2-7; v_call: TRBV6-5; cdr3_aa: CASRRQGAYEQYF
j_call: TRBJ2-7; v_call: TRBV5-1; cdr3_aa: CASSLGDYSYEQYF
j_call: TRBJ2-5; v_call: TRBV6-6; cdr3_aa: CASSYGTAPGQETQYF
j_call: TRBJ2-7; v_call: TRBV7-9; cdr3_aa: CASSPSGDEQYF
j_call: TRBJ2-5; v_call: TRBV15; cdr3_aa: CATGRGWETQYF
j_call: TRBJ2-2; v_call: TRBV6-6; cdr3_aa: CASSYGSASNTGELFF
j_call: TRBJ2-3; v_call: TRBV5-6; cdr3_aa: CASSLVGQGTDTQYF
j_call: TRBJ2-1; v_call: TRBV30; cdr3_aa: CAWRAQSGSSYNEQFF
j_call: TRBJ1-1; v_call: TRBV7-2; cdr3_aa: CASSLGGPSGTEAFF
j_call: TRBJ2-3; v_call: TRBV4-1; cdr3_aa: CASSQDRVGADTQYF
j_call: TRBJ1-3; v_call: TRBV29-1; cdr3_aa: CSVDLDGNTIYF